This T cell receptor beta chain comes out of a study of OX40 agonist ivuxolimab in advanced cancers. Findings and limits, study-wide: Fewer expanded clones were found on average in CD4+ than in CD8+ T cells. Individuals who were partial responders at 0.1-3.0 mg/kg had clonal expansion that ranked among the lowest.

Assay used: immunoSEQ multiplex PCR; TCRdb lists only in-frame clones, some missing. This table holds 30,000 to 40,000 clones, more than 80% found once. Details on this clone: Antigen: not known.

This CDR3 has 15 amino acids. J lost 2 bases, V lost 1 base, and 5 bases had no gene match. CDR1 and CDR2 from the germline V gene are MNHEY and SMNVEV (reference sequence). The material was CD4+ or CD8+ T cells sorted from blood, obtained in a trial of the OX40 agonist ivuxolimab. The rearrangement uses TRBV27 and TRBJ2-7, with TRBD1 matching over 7 bases. This sequence was found in an adult with an advanced solid tumor such as melanoma, head and neck, liver or kidney cancer. This chain's CDR3 is CASSLLAGGTYEQYF. The DNA of the CDR3 is TGTGCCAGCAGTTTATTAGCAGGGGGAACCTACGAGCAGTACTTC.